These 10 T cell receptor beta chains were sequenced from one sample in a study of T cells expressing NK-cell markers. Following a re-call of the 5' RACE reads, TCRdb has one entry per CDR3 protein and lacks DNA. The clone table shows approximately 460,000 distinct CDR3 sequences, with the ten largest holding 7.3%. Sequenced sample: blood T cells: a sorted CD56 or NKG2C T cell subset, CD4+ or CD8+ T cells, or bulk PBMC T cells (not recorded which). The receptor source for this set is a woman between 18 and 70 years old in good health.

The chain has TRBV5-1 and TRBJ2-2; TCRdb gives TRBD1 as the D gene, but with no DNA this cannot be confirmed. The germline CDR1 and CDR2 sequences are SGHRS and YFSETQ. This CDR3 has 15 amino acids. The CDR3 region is CASSPTAGVAGELFF.

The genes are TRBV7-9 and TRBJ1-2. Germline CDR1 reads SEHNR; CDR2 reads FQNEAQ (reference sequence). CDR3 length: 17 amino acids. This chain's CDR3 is CASIPQTGALLVYGYTF.

The CDR3 loop reads CASGAGGRTDTQYF. The chain employs TRBV10-1 and TRBJ2-3; TCRdb indicates TRBD1, and absent DNA this call remains unverified. This CDR3 is 14 amino acids long. Germline CDR1 reads WNHNN; CDR2 reads SYGVQD (reference sequence).

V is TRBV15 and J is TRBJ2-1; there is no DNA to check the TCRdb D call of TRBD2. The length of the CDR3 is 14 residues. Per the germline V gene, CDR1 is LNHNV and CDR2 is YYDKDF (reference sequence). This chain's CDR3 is CATSGTSGYNEQFF.

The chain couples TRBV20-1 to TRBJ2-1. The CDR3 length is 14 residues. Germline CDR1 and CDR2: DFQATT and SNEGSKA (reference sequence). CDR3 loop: CSAKSPLSYNEQFF.

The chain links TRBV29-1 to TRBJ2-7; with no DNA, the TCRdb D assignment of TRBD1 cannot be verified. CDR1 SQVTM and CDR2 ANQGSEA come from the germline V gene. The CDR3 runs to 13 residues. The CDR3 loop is CSVGDRGPHEQYF.

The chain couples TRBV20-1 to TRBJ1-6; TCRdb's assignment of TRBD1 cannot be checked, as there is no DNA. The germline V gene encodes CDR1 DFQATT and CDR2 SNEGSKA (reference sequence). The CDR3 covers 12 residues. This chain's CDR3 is CSAWTGSSPLHF.

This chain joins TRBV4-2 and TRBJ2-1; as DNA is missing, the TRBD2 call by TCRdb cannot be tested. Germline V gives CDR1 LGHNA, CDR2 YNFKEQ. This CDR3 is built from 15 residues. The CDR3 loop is CARPVSGSSYNEQFF.

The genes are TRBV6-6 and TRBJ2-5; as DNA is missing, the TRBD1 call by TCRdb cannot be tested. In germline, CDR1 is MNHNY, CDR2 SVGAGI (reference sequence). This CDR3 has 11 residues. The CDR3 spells CAIGQKETQYF.

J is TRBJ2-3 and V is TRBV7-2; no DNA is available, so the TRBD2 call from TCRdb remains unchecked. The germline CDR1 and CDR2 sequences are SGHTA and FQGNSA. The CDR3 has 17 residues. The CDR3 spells CASSLPRRVTSTDTQYF.